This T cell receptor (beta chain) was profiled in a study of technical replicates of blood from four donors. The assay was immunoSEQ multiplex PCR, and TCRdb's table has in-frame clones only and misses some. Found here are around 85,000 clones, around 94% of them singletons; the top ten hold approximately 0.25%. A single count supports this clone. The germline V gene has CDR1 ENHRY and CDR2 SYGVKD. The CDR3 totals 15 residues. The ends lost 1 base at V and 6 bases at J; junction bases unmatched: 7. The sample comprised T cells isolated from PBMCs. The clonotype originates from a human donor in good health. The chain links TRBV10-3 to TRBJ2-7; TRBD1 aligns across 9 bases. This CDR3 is CAISEYGDRAVEQYF. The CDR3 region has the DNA TGTGCCATCAGTGAGTACGGGGACAGGGCCGTCGAGCAGTACTTC.